This T cell receptor beta chain is from a study of T cells in Graves' hyperthyroidism and ophthalmopathy. Turning to the study itself: Peripheral blood was secured at the point of initial diagnosis, before any treatment.

RNA transcripts gave rise to amplified TCR beta CDR3 regions. The TCR CDR3 was amplified in a first-round RT-PCR using the HTBI primer set. TCRdb reanalysed the multiplex PCR reads using MiXCR and keeps one entry per CDR3 protein. This table holds hundreds of thousands of distinct CDR3 sequences, 20% to 25% found once. Study-level points and caveats: The authors' 13 V-J model separated ophthalmopathy from stable hyperthyroidism. Median prediction lead before ophthalmopathy onset was roughly 6 months with the model. Blood also showed most of the thyroid clonotypes that were expanded above 0.001.

This clonotype was found many times. Its cognate antigen is unknown. Material: blood. This clonotype was sampled from a woman aged 70-85 years with Graves' ophthalmopathy.

Written as DNA, the CDR3 is TGCAGTGCTAGCAAACAGGCCGGGGAGCTGTTTTTT. Amino acids: CSASKQAGELFF. The rearrangement links TRBV20-1 to TRBJ2-2; D possibly corresponds to TRBD1 (5 bases). V was pared by 3 bases and J by 6 bases, with 8 bases between. Per germline, CDR1 DFQATT and CDR2 SNEGSKA (reference sequence). The CDR3 consists of 12 residues.